The clone carrying this T cell receptor (beta chain) was observed a few times. Its cognate antigen is unknown. TCRdb called the RT-PCR reads again in MiXCR, with one record for every CDR3 protein. The sample shows 610,000 or so distinct CDR3 sequences, around 13% of them seen only once. This sample was included in a study of response to subunit inactivated influenza vaccine. Study-wide points: With each seasonal influenza vaccination, the authors suggested, few new T cells are recruited.

CDR3 length: 17 residues. Germline V gene data show CDR1 as LGHNA and CDR2 as YNFKEQ. Trimming shortened V by 4 bases and J by 1 base, and 18 bases separated the two germline ends. The chain combines TRBV4-2 with TRBJ2-3, with D perhaps matching TRBD1 or TRBD2 (5 bases each). The clonotype comes from a middle-aged man who received an inactivated influenza vaccine. This specimen consisted of PBMCs from blood, obtained about 13 days after vaccination. The CDR3 DNA sequence: TGTGCCAGCAGCCCTAGGTCCGGGGCGCGTGGCACAGATACGCAGTATTTT. It yields the protein CASSPRSGARGTDTQYF.